This T cell receptor (beta chain) originates from a study of sequential checkpoint blockade in melanoma. Study information: Patients were randomized 1:1 to nivolumab-then-ipilimumab or ipilimumab-then-nivolumab first-line. TCRβ was sequenced from DNA of 91 pretreatment tumors.

V dropped 1 base and J dropped 4 bases, with 9 bases sitting between them. The CDR3 is made up of 14 amino acids. The germline V gene has CDR1 MNHGY and CDR2 SAAAGT. As to treatment: randomized to nivolumab then ipilimumab (arm A) or the reverse (arm B). Libraries were prepared by immunoSEQ multiplex PCR; TCRdb keeps only in-frame clonotypes and omits some of them. The sample consists of some 7,900 clones, around a quarter of them appearing once. The chain links TRBV6-8 to TRBJ2-3; D call uncertain. The source was tumor tissue (inferred from file names), collected from a patient given nivolumab and ipilimumab in sequence. The TCR originated in a human donor with melanoma. CDR3 protein: CASSYYKGADTQYF. In DNA, the CDR3 is TGTGCCAGCAGTTACTATAAGGGCGCAGATACGCAGTATTTT.